The TCR beta chain under discussion was sequenced for a study of shared clonotypes between healthy human individuals. Data came from immunoSEQ multiplex PCR; TCRdb stores just in-frame clones and leaves some out. Here the sample spans approximately 2.3 million clones, 85% to 95% being singletons. Sequencing was carried out using naive CD4+ T cells from PBMCs. As to subset: CD45RA+ positively selected. The clonotype originates from a young man in good health. Some clones in this sample may be carry-over from other donors' samples.

The CDR3 nucleotides are TGTGCCAGCAGTTCGAGGTTCACTGGAAACACCATATATTTT. Encoded protein: CASSSRFTGNTIYF. The genes are TRBV28 and TRBJ1-3; D is ambiguous. This CDR3 region has 14 residues. Trimming took off 4 bases at V and 2 bases at J, with 9 bases between the two ends. CDR1 MDHEN and CDR2 SYDVKM come from the germline V gene. The whole variable domain, filled in from reference TRBV28 and TRBJ1-3, reads DVKVTQSSRYLVKRTGEKVFLECVQDMDHENMFWYRQDPGLGLRLIYFSYDVKMKEKGDIPEGYSVSREKKERFSLILESASTNQTSMYLCASSSRFTGNTIYFGEGSWLTVV.